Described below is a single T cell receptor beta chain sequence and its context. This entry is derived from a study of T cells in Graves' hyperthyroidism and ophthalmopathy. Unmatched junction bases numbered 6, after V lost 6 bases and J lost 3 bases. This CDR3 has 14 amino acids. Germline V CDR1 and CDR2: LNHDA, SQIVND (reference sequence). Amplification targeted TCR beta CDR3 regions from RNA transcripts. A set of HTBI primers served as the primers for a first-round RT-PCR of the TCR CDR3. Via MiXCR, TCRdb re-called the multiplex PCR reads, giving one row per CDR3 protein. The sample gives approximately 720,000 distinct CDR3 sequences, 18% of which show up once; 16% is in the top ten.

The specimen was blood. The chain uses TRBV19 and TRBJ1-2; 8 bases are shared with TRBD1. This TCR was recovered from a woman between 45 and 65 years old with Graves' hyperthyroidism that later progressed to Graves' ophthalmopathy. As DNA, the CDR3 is TGTGCCAGTAGAAACCAGGGGGCTGACTATGGCTACACCTTC. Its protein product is CASRNQGADYGYTF.